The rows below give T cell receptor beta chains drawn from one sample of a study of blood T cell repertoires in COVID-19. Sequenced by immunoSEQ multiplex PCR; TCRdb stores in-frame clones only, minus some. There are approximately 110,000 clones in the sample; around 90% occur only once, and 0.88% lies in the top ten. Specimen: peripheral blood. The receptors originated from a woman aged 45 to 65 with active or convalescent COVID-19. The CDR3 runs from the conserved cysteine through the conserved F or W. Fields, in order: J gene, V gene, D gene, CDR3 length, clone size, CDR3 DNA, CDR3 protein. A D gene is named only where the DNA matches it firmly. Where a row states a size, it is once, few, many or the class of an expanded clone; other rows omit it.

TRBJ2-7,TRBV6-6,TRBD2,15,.,TGTGCCAGCAGCCCTGGGACTAGCGGGACCGGCGAGCAGTACTTC,CASSPGTSGTGEQYF
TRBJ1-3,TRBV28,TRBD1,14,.,TGTGCCAGCGGATCCCGACAGGGCAGACACACCATATATTTT,CASGSRQGRHTIYF
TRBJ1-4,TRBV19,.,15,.,TGTGCCAGTAGTTTACAGGTTACCAGGGGTGAAAAACTGTTTTTT,CASSLQVTRGEKLFF
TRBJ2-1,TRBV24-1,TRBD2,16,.,TGTGCCACCAGTGGGACTAGCGGGAAAAACTACAATGAGCAGTTCTTC,CATSGTSGKNYNEQFF
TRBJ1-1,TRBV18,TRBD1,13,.,TGTGCCAGCTCATACAGGGGAGGCACTGAAGCTTTCTTT,CASSYRGGTEAFF
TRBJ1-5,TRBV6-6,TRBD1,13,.,TGTGCCAGCATTCGGGACAGCGATCAGCCCCAGCATTTT,CASIRDSDQPQHF
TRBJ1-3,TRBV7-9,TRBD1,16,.,TGTGCCAGCAGCTCAGGGCAGGGGGCGTCAGGAAACACCATATATTTT,CASSSGQGASGNTIYF
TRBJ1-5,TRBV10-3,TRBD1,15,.,TGTGCCATCAGTGCCGGACAGGTCGACAATCAGCCCCAGCATTTT,CAISAGQVDNQPQHF
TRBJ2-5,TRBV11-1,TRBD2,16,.,TGTGCCAGCAGCTTAGCGTGGGCTAGCGGGAGGCAGACCCAGTACTTC,CASSLAWASGRQTQYF
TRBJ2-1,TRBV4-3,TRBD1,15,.,TGCGCCAGCAGCCAGGGACAGTCGGTCTCTGATGAGCAGTTCTTC,CASSQGQSVSDEQFF
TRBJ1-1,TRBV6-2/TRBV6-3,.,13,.,TGTGCCAGCAGTGGGCCTCCGGGAACTGAAGCTTTCTTT,CASSGPPGTEAFF
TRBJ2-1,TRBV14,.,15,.,TGTGCCAGCAGCCAAGTTCTAGCGTGGTACAATGAGCAGTTCTTC,CASSQVLAWYNEQFF
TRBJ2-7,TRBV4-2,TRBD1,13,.,TGTGCCAGCAGCCTACAGGGGGCGGGGGAGCAGTACTTC,CASSLQGAGEQYF
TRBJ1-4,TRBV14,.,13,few,TGTGCCAGCAGCCAAGGGGGGCGCGAAAAACTGTTTTTT,CASSQGGREKLFF
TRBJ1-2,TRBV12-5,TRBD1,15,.,TGTGCTAGTGGTTCTTCCGGGACAGGGGGCTATGGCTACACCTTC,CASGSSGTGGYGYTF
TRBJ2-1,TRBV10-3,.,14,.,TGTGCCATCAGGCGGAGAAGCTCCTACAATGAGCAGTTCTTC,CAIRRRSSYNEQFF
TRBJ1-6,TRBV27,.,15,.,TGTGCCAGCAGTCCGCGGGACCTTGAAGCCTCACCCCTCCACTTT,CASSPRDLEASPLHF
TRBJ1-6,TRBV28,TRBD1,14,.,TGTGCCAGCAGAGCGACAGGGGATAATTCACCCCTCCACTTT,CASRATGDNSPLHF
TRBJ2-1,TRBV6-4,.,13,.,TGTGCCAGTGTGGGGGCTAAGCGATATGAGCAGTTCTTC,CASVGAKRYEQFF
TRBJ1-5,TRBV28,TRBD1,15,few,TGTGCCAGCAGTGACGGACAGGGCGGTCGTCAGCCCCAGCATTTT,CASSDGQGGRQPQHF
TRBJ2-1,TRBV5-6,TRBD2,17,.,TGTGCCAGCAGCCAGACCGGGACTAGCGGGAGATTCTATGAGCAGTTCTTC,CASSQTGTSGRFYEQFF
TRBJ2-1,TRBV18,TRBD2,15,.,TGTGCCAGCTCCCCGGGACTAGCCAGGGACAATGAGCAGTTCTTC,CASSPGLARDNEQFF
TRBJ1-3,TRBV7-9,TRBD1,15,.,TGTGCCAGCAGCTGGGGACAGGGCGACGGAAACACCATATATTTT,CASSWGQGDGNTIYF
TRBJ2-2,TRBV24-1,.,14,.,TGTGCCACCACGGACTGGAAGAACACCGGGGAGCTGTTTTTT,CATTDWKNTGELFF
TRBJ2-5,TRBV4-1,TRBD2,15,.,TGCGCCAGCAGCCAAGCGACTAGCCGCCGGGAGACCCAGTACTTC,CASSQATSRRETQYF
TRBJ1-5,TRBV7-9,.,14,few,TGTGCCAGCAGCCAGACAGAGAGCAATCAGCCCCAGCATTTT,CASSQTESNQPQHF
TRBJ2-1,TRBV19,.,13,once,TGTGCCAGTAGTATAGGTAGTCGGGATGAGCAGTTCTTC,CASSIGSRDEQFF
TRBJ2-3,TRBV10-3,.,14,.,TGTGCCATCACTAGCGGAGGGGGGGCGGATACGCAGTATTTT,CAITSGGGADTQYF
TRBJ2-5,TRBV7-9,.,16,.,TGTGCCAGCAGCCCGTCGACAGTCCTAATCGGCGAGACCCAGTACTTC,CASSPSTVLIGETQYF
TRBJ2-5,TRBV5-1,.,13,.,TGCGCCAGCAGGTTAAGGGGCCAAGAGACCCAGTACTTC,CASRLRGQETQYF
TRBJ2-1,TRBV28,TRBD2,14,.,TGTGCCAGCCTTCGGACTAGCGGTAACAATGAGCAGTTCTTC,CASLRTSGNNEQFF
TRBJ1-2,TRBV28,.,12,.,TGTGCCAGCAGTTTACAGGGAGGGGGCTACACCTTC,CASSLQGGGYTF